Listed below are T cell receptor beta chains from one sample, sequenced in a study of blood T cells in healthy people across ages. TCRdb used MiXCR to reprocess the 5' RACE reads, holding one entry per CDR3 protein. Of some 730,000 distinct CDR3 sequences in the sample, approximately 22% are singletons; the top ten hold under 25%. Sequencing was done on a sample of blood. These receptors were taken from a man between 65 and 79 years old in good health. Each CDR3 is given with its conserved first and last residue. Fields, in order: V gene, D gene, J gene, clone size, CDR3 DNA, CDR3 protein. A D gene is named only where the DNA matches it firmly. Clone size is not always given. Where it is, it says once, few, many or a class for expanded clones.

V gene: TRBV20-1; D gene: TRBD2; J gene: TRBJ2-5; clone size: few; CDR3 DNA: TGCAGTGCTCCTGGCGCTAGCGGGAGGGCCGTTGAGACCCAGTACTTC; CDR3 protein: CSAPGASGRAVETQYF
V gene: TRBV2; D gene: NA; J gene: TRBJ1-4; clone size: NA; CDR3 DNA: TGTGCCTGCTGGATGCGCGAAAAACTGTTTTTT; CDR3 protein: CACWMREKLFF
V gene: TRBV7-9; D gene: TRBD1; J gene: TRBJ2-4; clone size: NA; CDR3 DNA: TGTGCCAGCAGTTCTACCGGGACAGGGAGGAACATTCAGTACTTC; CDR3 protein: CASSSTGTGRNIQYF
V gene: TRBV12-3/TRBV12-4; D gene: TRBD2; J gene: TRBJ2-5; clone size: NA; CDR3 DNA: TGTGCCAGCAGTTTCGGCCTCTTAGCGGGGTTGGAGACCCAGTACTTC; CDR3 protein: CASSFGLLAGLETQYF
V gene: TRBV28; D gene: TRBD1; J gene: TRBJ1-3; clone size: few; CDR3 DNA: TGTGCCGCGAGACAGGGATCCTCTGGAAACACCATATATTTT; CDR3 protein: CAARQGSSGNTIYF
V gene: TRBV7-2; D gene: TRBD1; J gene: TRBJ2-5; clone size: NA; CDR3 DNA: TGTGCCAGCAGCTTGCGGTGGGACAGACTCCAAGAGACCCAGTACTTC; CDR3 protein: CASSLRWDRLQETQYF
V gene: TRBV5-1; D gene: NA; J gene: TRBJ2-7; clone size: once; CDR3 DNA: TGCGCCAGCAGCCTTGAATTTTTAGCGGCAACCTACGAGCAGTACTTC; CDR3 protein: CASSLEFLAATYEQYF
V gene: TRBV5-1; D gene: NA; J gene: TRBJ2-3; clone size: many; CDR3 DNA: TGTGCCAGCAGCTTGGGCCACTCCACAGATACGCAGTATTTT; CDR3 protein: CASSLGHSTDTQYF
V gene: TRBV19; D gene: NA; J gene: TRBJ2-6; clone size: once; CDR3 DNA: TGTGCCAGTAGTATGACTTCTGGGGCCAACGTCCTGACTTTC; CDR3 protein: CASSMTSGANVLTF
V gene: TRBV5-5; D gene: TRBD1; J gene: TRBJ2-2; clone size: NA; CDR3 DNA: TGTGCCAGCAGCTTTTTACCCGGGACAGGGGATACCGGGGAGCTGTTTTTT; CDR3 protein: CASSFLPGTGDTGELFF